Below are 12 T cell receptor beta chains sequenced from a single sample in a study of regulatory T cells in long-lasting Graves disease. Libraries of TCR beta came from iRepertoire HTBI primers plus Arm-PCR of CDR3 regions. TCRdb independently ran MiXCR on the multiplex PCR reads; one entry per CDR3 protein. Of roughly 250,000 distinct CDR3 sequences in the sample, approximately 20% were seen once. Stated time point: newly diagnosed GD, antithyroid drugs for less than 3 months. Making the TCR library involved RNA that had been extracted from PBMCs. These same records also appear under a second study, on T cells in Graves' hyperthyroidism and ophthalmopathy.

This material consisted of peripheral blood mononuclear cells (PBMCs), taken at new diagnosis, from a patient treated with antithyroid drugs. The origin of the receptors is a woman in her thirties with Graves disease.

This clonotype was observed many times. CDR3 in DNA: TGTGCCAGTAAGGAGACCACGGCTAATGAAAAACTGTTTTTT. Its translation is CASKETTANEKLFF. The chain employs TRBV7-9 and TRBJ1-4; no definite D call. Trimming removed 9 bases at V and 3 bases at J, with 14 bases between. Germline V gives CDR1 SEHNR, CDR2 FQNEAQ (reference sequence). CDR3 length: 14 residues.

This clonotype was seen a handful of times. A read error is likely, as this CDR3 ends without the conserved phenylalanine or tryptophan. The chain joins TRBV14 to TRBJ2-3; D remains ambiguous. V was cut by 4 bases and J by 2 bases, with 7 bases left in between. Germline lookup yields CDR1 SGHDN and CDR2 FVKESK. The CDR3 is 13 residues long. The CDR3 here is CASSLASTDTQYI. The CDR3 coding sequence is TGTGCCAGCAGCCTTGCGTCCACAGATACGCAGTATATT.

This clonotype was detected many times. J is TRBJ1-1 and V is TRBV20-1; D unresolved. The V and J ends lost 1 base and 3 bases respectively, with 12 bases between them. Germline lookup yields CDR1 DFQATT and CDR2 SNEGSKA (reference sequence). The CDR3 spans 14 residues. For the CDR3, the DNA is TGCAGTGCTAGAGTGGGCGGATTCGACACTGAAGCTTTCTTT. This gives the protein CSARVGGFDTEAFF.

This clonotype was seen many times. The V call is TRBV19, the J call TRBJ2-6; D gene unclear. There are 15 residues in the CDR3. The germline CDR1 and CDR2 sequences are LNHDA and SQIVND (reference sequence). The V gene lost 7 bases and the J gene lost 0 bases, with 10 bases spanning the gap. The CDR3 DNA reads TGTGCCAGTAATCTAGTGAACTCTGGGGCCAACGTCCTGACTTTC. Its translation: CASNLVNSGANVLTF.

At least ten counts were recorded for this clonotype. The V and J genes are TRBV10-2 and TRBJ1-5; 7 positions agree with TRBD1. V trimming: 0 bases; J trimming: 6 bases; junction bases outside the gene matches: 8. CDR1 is WSHSY, CDR2 SAAADI, per germline. The CDR3 has 16 amino acids. DNA for the CDR3: TGCGCCAGCAGTGAGTCGGACAGGAACAGGGGTCAGCCCCAGCATTTT. The encoded protein is CASSESDRNRGQPQHF.

This clonotype came up many times. This chain links TRBV6-2 or TRBV6-3 with TRBJ1-2; 7 bases are a match to TRBD1. Trimming removed 4 bases from V and 3 bases from J; junction bases left unmatched: 8. The CDR3 is 15 amino acids. CDR1 is MNHEY and CDR2 is SVGEGT in the germline V gene. CDR3 nucleotide sequence: TGTGCCAGCAGTTTGACACAGGGGACGGACTATGGCTACACCTTC. Amino acids: CASSLTQGTDYGYTF.

This clonotype was recorded many times. The V gene is TRBV5-1, the J gene TRBJ2-1; D is perhaps TRBD2 (7 bases). The CDR3 consists of 16 residues. The germline CDR1 and CDR2 sequences are SGHRS and YFSETQ. V was clipped by 3 bases and J by 5 bases, with 18 bases between them. The CDR3 DNA reads TGCGCCAGCAGCTCGCGACTAGCTCGGGGGCACAATGAGCAGTTCTTC. It codes for CASSSRLARGHNEQFF.

This clonotype was picked up many times. The rearrangement joins TRBV9 to TRBJ1-1, with 7 bases matching TRBD1. Trimming removed 4 bases from V and 3 bases from J; junction bases left unmatched: 15. The CDR3 totals 17 residues. Germline V lookup: CDR1 SGDLS, CDR2 YYNGEE. The CDR3 DNA sequence: TGTGCCAGCAGCCACCGTATCACAACAGGGGAAGACACTGAAGCTTTCTTT. Its protein is CASSHRITTGEDTEAFF.

A few counts support this clonotype. The J gene is TRBJ2-5, the V gene TRBV15, with TRBD2 matching over 9 bases. The CDR3 length is 16 residues. Germline trimming cut 0 bases from V and 2 bases from J; bases unmatched to any gene: 4. Germline V gene sequence: CDR1 LNHNV, CDR2 YYDKDF (reference sequence). The CDR3 region has the DNA TGTGCCACCAGCAGAGAAAGCGGGGGGCTGCAAGAGACCCAGTACTTC. It yields the protein CATSRESGGLQETQYF.

This clonotype showed up many times. The chain uses TRBV5-4 and TRBJ2-7, with a tentative D call TRBD1 (6 bases). Trimming stripped 0 bases from V and 2 bases from J, with 12 bases between. The CDR3 extends over 15 amino acids. Per germline, CDR1 SGHNT and CDR2 YYREEE (reference sequence). CDR3 sequence: CASSLGTAITYEQYF. The CDR3 bases are TGTGCCAGCAGCTTGGGGACAGCTATAACCTACGAGCAGTACTTC. The full variable domain, in which reference TRBV5-4 and TRBJ2-7 provide the parts outside the CDR3, is ETGVTQSPTHLIKTRGQQVTLRCSSQSGHNTVSWYQQALGQGPQFIFQYYREEENGRGNFPPRFSGLQFPNYSSELNVNALELDDSALYLCASSLGTAITYEQYFGPGTRLTVT.

This clonotype came up many times. The chain couples TRBV2 to TRBJ2-7; D not certain. The CDR3 sequence is 14 residues long. Trimming cost V 8 bases and J 0 bases, with 14 bases left between them. Germline CDR1 reads SNHLY; CDR2 reads FYNNEI. CDR3 sequence (DNA): TGTGCCAGCTCTCTTGGGTTTAGCTCCTACGAGCAGTACTTC. Protein sequence: CASSLGFSSYEQYF.

This clonotype was recorded at least ten times. The CDR3 coding sequence is TGTGCCAGCAGCCCCGGACCACCGGGGTCACCCCTCCACTTT. Translating gives CASSPGPPGSPLHF. The chain joins TRBV7-3 to TRBJ1-6; no clear D. Trimming stripped 5 bases from V and 10 bases from J, with 15 bases between. The CDR3 is made up of 14 amino acids. The germline V gene encodes CDR1 SGHTA and CDR2 FQGTGA.